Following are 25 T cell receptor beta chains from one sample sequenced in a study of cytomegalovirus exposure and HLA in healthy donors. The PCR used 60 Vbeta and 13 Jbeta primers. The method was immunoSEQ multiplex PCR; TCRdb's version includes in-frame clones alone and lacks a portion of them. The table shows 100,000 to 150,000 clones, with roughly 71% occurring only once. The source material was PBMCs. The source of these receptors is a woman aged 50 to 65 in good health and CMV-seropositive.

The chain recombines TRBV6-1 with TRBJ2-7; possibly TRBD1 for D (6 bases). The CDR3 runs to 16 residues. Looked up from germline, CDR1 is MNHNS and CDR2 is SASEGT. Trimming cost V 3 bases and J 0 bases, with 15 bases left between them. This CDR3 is CASSDPGQGISYEQYF. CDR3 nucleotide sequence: TGTGCCAGCAGTGACCCCGGGCAGGGGATCTCCTACGAGCAGTACTTC.

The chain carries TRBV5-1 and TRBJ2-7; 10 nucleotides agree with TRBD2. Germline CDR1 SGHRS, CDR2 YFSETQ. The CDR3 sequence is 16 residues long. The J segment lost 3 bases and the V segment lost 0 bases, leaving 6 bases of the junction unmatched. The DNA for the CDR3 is TGCGCCAGCAGCTTGGGGCTAGCGGGGGTAAACTACGAGCAGTACTTC. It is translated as CASSLGLAGVNYEQYF.

The CDR3 sequence is CAISRDLRGNTIYF. For the CDR3, the DNA is TGTGCCATCAGCCGAGATTTGAGAGGAAACACCATATATTTT. The chain recombines TRBV10-3 with TRBJ1-3; unclear D gene. Deletions cut 6 bases from V and 4 bases from J, with 13 bases between. CDR3 length: 14 residues. Germline values: CDR1 ENHRY, CDR2 SYGVKD.

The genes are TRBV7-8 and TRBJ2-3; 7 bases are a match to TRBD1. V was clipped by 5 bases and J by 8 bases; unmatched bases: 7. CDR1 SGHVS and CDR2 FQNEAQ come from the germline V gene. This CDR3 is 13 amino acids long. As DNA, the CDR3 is TGTGCCAGCAGCGGGAGACAGGGAGCTACGCAGTATTTT. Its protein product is CASSGRQGATQYF.

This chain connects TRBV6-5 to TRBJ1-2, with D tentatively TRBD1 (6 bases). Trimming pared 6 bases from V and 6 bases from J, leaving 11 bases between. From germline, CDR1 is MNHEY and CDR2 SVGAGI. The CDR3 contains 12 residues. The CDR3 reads CASRTRTDGYTF. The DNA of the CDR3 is TGTGCCAGCAGAACAAGGACAGATGGCTACACCTTC.

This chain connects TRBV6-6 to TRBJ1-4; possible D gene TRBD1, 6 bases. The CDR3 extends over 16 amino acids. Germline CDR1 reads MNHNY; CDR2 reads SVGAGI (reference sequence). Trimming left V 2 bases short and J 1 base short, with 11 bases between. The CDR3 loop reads CASSYGGARTNEKLFF. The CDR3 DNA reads TGTGCCAGCAGTTACGGGGGGGCTAGAACTAATGAAAAACTGTTTTTT.

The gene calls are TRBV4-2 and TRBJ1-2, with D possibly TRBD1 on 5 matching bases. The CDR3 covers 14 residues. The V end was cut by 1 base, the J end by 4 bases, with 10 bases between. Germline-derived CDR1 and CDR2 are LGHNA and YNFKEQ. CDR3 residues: CASSQVRGPYGYTF. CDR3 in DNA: TGTGCCAGCAGCCAAGTGCGGGGCCCCTATGGCTACACCTTC.

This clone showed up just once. The CDR3 region has the DNA TGTGCCAGCAGTGTGACCGGGTGGGCTTTCTTT. This codes for CASSVTGWAFF. This chain joins TRBV2 and TRBJ1-1; no clear D gene. Germline V CDR1 and CDR2: SNHLY, FYNNEI. The CDR3 has 11 amino acids. V shed 4 bases and J shed 11 bases, with 11 bases lying between them.

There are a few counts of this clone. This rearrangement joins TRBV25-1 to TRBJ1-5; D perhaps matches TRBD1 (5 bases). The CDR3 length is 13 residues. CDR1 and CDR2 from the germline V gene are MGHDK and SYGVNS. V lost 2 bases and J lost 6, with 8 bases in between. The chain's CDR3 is CASSEQGAQPQHF. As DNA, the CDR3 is TGTGCCAGCAGTGAACAGGGCGCTCAGCCCCAGCATTTT.

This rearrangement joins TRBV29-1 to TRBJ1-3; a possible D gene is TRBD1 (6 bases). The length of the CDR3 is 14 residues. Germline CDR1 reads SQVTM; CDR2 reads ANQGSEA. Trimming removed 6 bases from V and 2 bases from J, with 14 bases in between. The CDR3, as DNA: TGCAGCGTCAGGGGACGACTGACTGGAAACACCATATATTTT. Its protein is CSVRGRLTGNTIYF.

The CDR3 loop is CASSDNRGRQEAFF. CDR3 bases: TGTGCCAGCAGCGACAACAGGGGGAGACAGGAAGCTTTCTTT. J is TRBJ1-1 and V is TRBV11-1; 8 bases are a match to TRBD1. The germline V gene has CDR1 SGHAT and CDR2 FQDESV (reference sequence). V lost 5 bases, J lost 8 bases, and 10 bases stayed unmatched. This CDR3 is built from 14 residues.

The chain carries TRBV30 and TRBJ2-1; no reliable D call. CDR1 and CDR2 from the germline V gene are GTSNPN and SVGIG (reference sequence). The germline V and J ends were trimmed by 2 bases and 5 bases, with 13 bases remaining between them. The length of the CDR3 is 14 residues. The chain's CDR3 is CAWSHSTTHNEQFF. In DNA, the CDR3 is TGTGCCTGGAGTCACAGCACCACCCACAATGAGCAGTTCTTC. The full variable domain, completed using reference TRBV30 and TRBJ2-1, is SQTIHQWPATLVQPVGSPLSLECTVEGTSNPNLYWYRQAAGRGLQLLFYSVGIGQISSEVPQNLSASRPQDRQFILSSKKLLLSDSGFYLCAWSHSTTHNEQFFGPGTRLTVL.

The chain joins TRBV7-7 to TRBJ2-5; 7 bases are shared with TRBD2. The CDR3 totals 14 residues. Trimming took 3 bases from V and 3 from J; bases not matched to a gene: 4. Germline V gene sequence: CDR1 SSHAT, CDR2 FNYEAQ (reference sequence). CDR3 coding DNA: TGTGCCAGCAGCTTGCGGGGGATCGAAGAGACCCAGTACTTC. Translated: CASSLRGIEETQYF.

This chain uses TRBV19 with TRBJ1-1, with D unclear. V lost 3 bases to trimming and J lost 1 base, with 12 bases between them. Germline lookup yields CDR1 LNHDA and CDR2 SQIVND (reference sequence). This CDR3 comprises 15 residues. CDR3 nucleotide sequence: TGTGCCAGTAGTATTTCTATGTCACCGAACACTGAAGCTTTCTTT. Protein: CASSISMSPNTEAFF.

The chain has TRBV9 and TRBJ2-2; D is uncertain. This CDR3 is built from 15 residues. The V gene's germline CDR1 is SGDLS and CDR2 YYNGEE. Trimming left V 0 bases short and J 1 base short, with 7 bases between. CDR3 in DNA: TGTGCCAGCAGCGTAGGCCACTGGAACACCGGGGAGCTGTTTTTT. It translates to CASSVGHWNTGELFF.

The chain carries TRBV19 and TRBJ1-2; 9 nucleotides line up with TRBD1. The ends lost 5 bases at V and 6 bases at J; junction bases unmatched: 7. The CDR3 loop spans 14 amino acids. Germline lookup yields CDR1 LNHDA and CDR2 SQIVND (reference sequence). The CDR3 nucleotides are TGTGCCAGTAGTGCCCACAGGGGGCTGGATGGCTACACCTTC. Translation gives CASSAHRGLDGYTF.

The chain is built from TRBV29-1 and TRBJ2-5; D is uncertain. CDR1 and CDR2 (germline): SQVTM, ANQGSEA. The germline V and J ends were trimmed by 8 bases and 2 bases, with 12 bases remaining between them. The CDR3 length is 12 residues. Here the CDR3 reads CSSYHRQETQYF. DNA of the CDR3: TGCAGCTCATACCACCGGCAAGAGACCCAGTACTTC.

CDR3 bases: TGTGCCAGCAGCGCCCCCCGGACAGCGAACACCGGGGAGCTGTTTTTT. Its protein is CASSAPRTANTGELFF. The chain is built from TRBV9 and TRBJ2-2; tentatively, D is TRBD1 (6 bases). The CDR3 loop spans 16 amino acids. Trimming left V 3 bases short and J 0 bases short, with 12 bases between. The V gene's germline CDR1 is SGDLS and CDR2 YYNGEE.

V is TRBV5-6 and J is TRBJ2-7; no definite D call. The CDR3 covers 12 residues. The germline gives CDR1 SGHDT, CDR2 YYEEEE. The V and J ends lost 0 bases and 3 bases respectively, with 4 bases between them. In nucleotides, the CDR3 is TGTGCCAGCAGCTTGGGACTCTACGAGCAGTACTTC. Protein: CASSLGLYEQYF.

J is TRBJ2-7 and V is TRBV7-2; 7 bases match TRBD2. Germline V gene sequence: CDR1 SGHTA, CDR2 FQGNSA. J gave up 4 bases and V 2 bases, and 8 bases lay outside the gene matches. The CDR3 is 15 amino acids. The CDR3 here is CASSLSAGEGYEQYF. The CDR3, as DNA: TGTGCCAGCAGCTTATCGGCGGGGGAAGGTTACGAGCAGTACTTC.

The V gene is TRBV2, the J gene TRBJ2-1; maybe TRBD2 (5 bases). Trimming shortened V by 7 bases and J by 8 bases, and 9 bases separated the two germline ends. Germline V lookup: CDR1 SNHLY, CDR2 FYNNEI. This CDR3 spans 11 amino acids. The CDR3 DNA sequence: TGTGCCAGCATGTCTAGCTATGAGCAGTTCTTC. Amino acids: CASMSSYEQFF.

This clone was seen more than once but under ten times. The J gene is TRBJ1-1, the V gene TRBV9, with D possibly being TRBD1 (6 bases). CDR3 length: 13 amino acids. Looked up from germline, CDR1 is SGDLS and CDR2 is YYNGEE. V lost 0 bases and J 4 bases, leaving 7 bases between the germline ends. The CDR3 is CASSVDRATEAFF. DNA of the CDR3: TGTGCCAGCAGCGTAGACAGGGCCACTGAAGCTTTCTTT. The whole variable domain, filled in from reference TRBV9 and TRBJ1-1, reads DSGVTQTPKHLITATGQRVTLRCSPRSGDLSVYWYQQSLDQGLQFLIQYYNGEERAKGNILERFSAQQFPDLHSELNLSSLELGDSALYFCASSVDRATEAFFGQGTRLTVV.

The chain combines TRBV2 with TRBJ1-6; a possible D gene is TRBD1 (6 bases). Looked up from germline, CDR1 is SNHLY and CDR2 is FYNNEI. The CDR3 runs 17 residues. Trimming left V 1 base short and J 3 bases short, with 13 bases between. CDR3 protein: CASSEGGGARYNSPLHF. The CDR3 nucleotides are TGTGCCAGCAGTGAAGGAGGGGGGGCGCGCTATAATTCACCCCTCCACTTT.

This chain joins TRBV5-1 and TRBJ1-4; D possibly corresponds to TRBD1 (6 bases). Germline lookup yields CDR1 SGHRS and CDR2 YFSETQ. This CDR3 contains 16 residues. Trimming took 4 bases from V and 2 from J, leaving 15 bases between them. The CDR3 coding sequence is TGCGCCAGCAGCACAGCGGGGGGCGCGACTAATGAAAAACTGTTTTTT. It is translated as CASSTAGGATNEKLFF.

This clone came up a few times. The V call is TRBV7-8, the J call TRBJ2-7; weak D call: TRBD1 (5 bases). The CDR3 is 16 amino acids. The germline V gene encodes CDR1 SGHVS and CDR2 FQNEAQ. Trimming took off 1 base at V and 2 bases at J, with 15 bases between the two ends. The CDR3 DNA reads TGTGCCAGCAGCTTAGGCCCCCTACAGGAAGCCTACGAGCAGTACTTC. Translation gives CASSLGPLQEAYEQYF.